This T cell receptor (beta chain) was retrieved from a study of T cell responses to AZD1222 COVID-19 vaccine. Per germline, CDR1 SEHNR and CDR2 FQNEAQ (reference sequence). The CDR3 has 16 amino acids. Trimming cost V 4 bases and J 8 bases; bases outside gene matches: 11. This table comes from immunoSEQ multiplex PCR, and its TCRdb copy is limited to in-frame clones, with some not included. This sample carries about 130,000 clones, roughly nine tenths of them seen once, and the ten largest clones take 4.4%. The V and J genes are TRBV7-9 and TRBJ2-1; TRBD2 matches at 10 bases. This specimen consisted of peripheral blood, obtained on day 0 of AZD1222 vaccination. The sequence derives from an adult in good health. CDR3 DNA: TGTGCCAGCAGCTCCCCCTCTAGCGGGAGCCCGGATGAGCAGTTCTTC. It encodes CASSSPSSGSPDEQFF.